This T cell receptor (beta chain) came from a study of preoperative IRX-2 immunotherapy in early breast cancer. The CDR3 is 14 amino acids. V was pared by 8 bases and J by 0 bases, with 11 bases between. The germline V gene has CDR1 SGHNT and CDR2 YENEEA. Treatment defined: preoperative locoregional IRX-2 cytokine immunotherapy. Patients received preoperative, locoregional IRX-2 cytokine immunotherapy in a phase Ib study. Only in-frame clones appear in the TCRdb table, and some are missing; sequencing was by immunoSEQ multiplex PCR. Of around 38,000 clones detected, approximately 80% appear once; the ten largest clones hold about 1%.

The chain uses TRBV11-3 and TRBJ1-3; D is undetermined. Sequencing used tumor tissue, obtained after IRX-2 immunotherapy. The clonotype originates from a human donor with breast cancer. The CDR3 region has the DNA TGTGCCAGCGGAATGGGAGTCTCTGGAAACACCATATATTTT. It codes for CASGMGVSGNTIYF. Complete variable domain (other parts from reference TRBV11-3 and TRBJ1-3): EAGVVQSPRYKIIEKKQPVAFWCNPISGHNTLYWYLQNLGQGPELLIRYENEEAVDDSQLPKDRFSAERLKGVDSTLKIQPAELGDSAVYLCASGMGVSGNTIYFGEGSWLTVV.